The 26 T cell receptor beta chains given below trace back to one sample, sequenced in a study of vaccination effects on CD4 cells after COVID-19. The assay was immunoSEQ multiplex PCR, and TCRdb's table has in-frame clones only and misses some. The sample holds around 20,000 clones, approximately 63% seen once. Ahead of sequencing, the ViraFEST assay grew antigen-specific CD4+ T cells using viral peptide pools. Culture proceeded for approximately 10 days, and CD4+ T cells were then isolated. Their antigen targets remain unknown. This sample comprised CD4+ T cells from PBMCs cultured with HCoV-229E spike peptides, obtained before COVID-19 vaccination. The source is a human donor who received a COVID-19 vaccine.

This sequence joins TRBV6-5 and TRBJ1-5; D remains unclear. This CDR3 spans 16 amino acids. V was trimmed by 0 bases and J by 3 bases, leaving 12 bases between them. The V gene's germline CDR1 is MNHEY and CDR2 SVGAGI. The CDR3 loop is CASSYSSPVPNQPQHF. In DNA, the CDR3 is TGTGCCAGCAGTTACTCCTCCCCCGTTCCCAATCAGCCCCAGCATTTT.

This clone has a handful of counts. The chain is built from TRBV5-5 and TRBJ2-7, with no clear D. Trimming left V 0 bases short and J 1 base short, with 14 bases between. Germline CDR1 is SGHKS and CDR2 is YYEKEE (reference sequence). This CDR3 is 16 amino acids long. The CDR3 sequence is CASSLAVTYTSYEQYF. As DNA, the CDR3 is TGTGCCAGCAGCTTGGCTGTGACATATACTTCCTACGAGCAGTACTTC.

V usage is TRBV20-1 and J usage is TRBJ1-2, with D uncertain. Germline V gene sequence: CDR1 DFQATT, CDR2 SNEGSKA (reference sequence). The V end was cut by 3 bases, the J end by 5 bases, with 4 bases between. The CDR3 totals 10 residues. CDR3 DNA: TGCAGTGCTAGCGGGTATGGCTACACCTTC. It is translated as CSASGYGYTF.

V is TRBV7-9 and J is TRBJ2-5; a weak D match, TRBD2 (5 bases). The length of the CDR3 is 14 residues. Trimming stripped 1 base from V and 6 bases from J, with 12 bases between. The germline CDR1 and CDR2 sequences are SEHNR and FQNEAQ (reference sequence). The chain's CDR3 is CASSLDLGVQTQYF. CDR3 coding DNA: TGTGCCAGCAGCTTAGATCTCGGGGTGCAGACCCAGTACTTC.

The chain employs TRBV5-1 and TRBJ2-3, with 10 positions matching TRBD1. Germline lookup yields CDR1 SGHRS and CDR2 YFSETQ. The V gene end was trimmed by 4 bases and the J gene end by 4 bases; junction bases not matched to a gene: 6. The CDR3 length is 15 residues. The chain's CDR3 is CASSPDRGVSDTQYF. The CDR3 DNA reads as TGCGCCAGCAGCCCGGACAGGGGGGTTTCAGATACGCAGTATTTT.

V is TRBV6-1 and J is TRBJ2-5, with 8 bases aligning to TRBD2. The CDR3 contains 15 residues. From germline, CDR1 is MNHNS and CDR2 SASEGT. V was pared by 2 bases and J by 5 bases, with 7 bases of the junction left unmatched. Here the CDR3 reads CASSEPAGAGETQYF. The CDR3 nucleotides read TGTGCCAGCAGTGAACCAGCGGGGGCGGGGGAGACCCAGTACTTC.

The chain has TRBV2 and TRBJ1-2; the D is unclear. From germline, CDR1 is SNHLY and CDR2 FYNNEI. This CDR3 spans 13 amino acids. The V end lost 3 bases, the J end lost 3 bases, and 8 bases lay between the germline ends. Here the CDR3 reads CASSERIDYGYTF. The CDR3 nucleotides read TGTGCCAGCAGTGAGAGGATAGACTATGGCTACACCTTC.

The chain's CDR3 is CASSLGGYGSYEQYF. For the CDR3, the DNA is TGTGCCAGCAGCTTGGGGGGTTATGGCTCCTACGAGCAGTACTTC. V and J are TRBV5-4 and TRBJ2-7, with no clear D. CDR1 is SGHNT and CDR2 is YYREEE in the germline V gene (reference sequence). The CDR3 length is 15 residues. Between the trimmed V and J ends, which lost 0 bases and 0 bases, there was a span of 10 bases.

Only one count was recorded for this clone. The V gene is TRBV6-5, the J gene TRBJ2-7; TRBD2 matches at 10 bases. This CDR3 is built from 16 residues. Germline V gene lookup returns CDR1 MNHEY and CDR2 SVGAGI. V trimming: 2 bases; J trimming: 0 bases; junction bases outside the gene matches: 4. CDR3 sequence: CASSYPIAGGSYEQYF. The DNA for the CDR3 is TGTGCCAGCAGTTACCCAATAGCGGGAGGCTCCTACGAGCAGTACTTC.

The CDR3 protein is CASSLPGFRSPLHF. DNA of the CDR3: TGTGCCAGCAGCTTGCCAGGGTTTCGGTCACCCCTCCACTTT. V is TRBV5-5 and J is TRBJ1-6; D might be TRBD1 (5 bases). The length of the CDR3 is 14 residues. CDR1 is SGHKS, CDR2 YYEKEE, per germline (reference sequence). The V gene lost 1 base and the J gene lost 10 bases, with 12 bases spanning the gap.

The chain carries TRBV14 and TRBJ2-3; 8 bases fit TRBD1. V lost 4 bases, J lost 1 base, and 13 bases stayed unmatched. This CDR3 has 18 amino acids. Germline loops: CDR1 SGHDN, CDR2 FVKESK. In DNA, the CDR3 is TGTGCCAGCAGCCTGGGACAGGCCCCCTTCCCCGGCACAGATACGCAGTATTTT. Translation: CASSLGQAPFPGTDTQYF.

By proportion, this clone is medium-sized. The chain combines TRBV19 with TRBJ2-7, with TRBD2 matching over 13 bases. CDR3 length: 18 residues. The ends lost 6 bases at V and 7 bases at J; junction bases unmatched: 18. In germline, CDR1 is LNHDA, CDR2 SQIVND (reference sequence). The CDR3 here is CASSRKSPGLAGTWEQYF. In DNA, the CDR3 is TGTGCCAGTAGCCGAAAGTCCCCGGGACTAGCGGGGACGTGGGAGCAGTACTTC. Together with reference TRBV19 and TRBJ2-7, the CDR3 gives the full variable domain: DGGITQSPKYLFRKEGQNVTLSCEQNLNHDAMYWYRQDPGQGLRLIYYSQIVNDFQKGDIAEGYSVSREKKESFPLTVTSAQKNPTAFYLCASSRKSPGLAGTWEQYFGPGTRLTVT.

This chain uses TRBV5-4 with TRBJ2-3; 7 bases agree with TRBD1. Germline assignment: CDR1 SGHNT and CDR2 YYREEE (reference sequence). There are 14 residues in the CDR3. Trimming at V came to 3 bases and at J to 3 bases, leaving 4 bases not matched to a gene. The CDR3 is CASSSGQTTDTQYF. DNA of the CDR3: TGTGCCAGCAGCTCGGGACAGACAACAGATACGCAGTATTTT.

The chain couples TRBV6-5 to TRBJ1-3, with a weak D call TRBD1 (6 bases). V was pared by 9 bases and J by 2 bases, with 14 bases between. Germline-derived CDR1 and CDR2 are MNHEY and SVGAGI. This CDR3 has 14 amino acids. The CDR3 protein is CASCLTGTGNTIYF. The CDR3 nucleotides are TGTGCCAGTTGCCTCACAGGGACTGGAAACACCATATATTTT.

V gene TRBV7-6 combines with J gene TRBJ2-7; D might be TRBD2 (5 bases). Trimming took 2 bases from V and 0 from J, leaving 11 bases between them. Germline assignment: CDR1 SGHVS and CDR2 FNYEAQ. The CDR3 covers 15 residues. The CDR3 region has the DNA TGTGCCAGCAGCTTAAGTTGGGAGAGCTCCTACGAGCAGTACTTC. This sequence encodes CASSLSWESSYEQYF.

This chain links TRBV4-1 with TRBJ2-7, with D hard to call. The length of the CDR3 is 14 residues. Trimming pared 5 bases from V and 1 base from J, leaving 12 bases between. CDR1 is MGHRA, CDR2 YSYEKL, per germline. The CDR3 is CASSKQGNSYEQYF. The CDR3 DNA follows: TGCGCCAGCAGCAAGCAAGGGAATTCCTACGAGCAGTACTTC.

The chain joins TRBV5-1 to TRBJ1-4; D unresolved. V shed 0 bases and J shed 8 bases, with 14 bases lying between them. CDR3 length: 15 residues. Germline CDR1 reads SGHRS; CDR2 reads YFSETQ. CDR3 residues: CASSLVGSRREKLFF. The CDR3 nucleotides are TGCGCCAGCAGCTTGGTAGGGTCACGCAGGGAAAAACTGTTTTTT.

The chain employs TRBV18 and TRBJ1-1; maybe TRBD1 (6 bases). The CDR3 is 12 residues long. The germline gives CDR1 KGHSH, CDR2 LQKENI. V was shortened by 4 bases and J by 10 bases, with 13 bases between the two germline ends. CDR3 amino acids: CASSLTGLRAFF. DNA of the CDR3: TGTGCCAGCTCACTTACAGGGCTGAGAGCTTTCTTT.

This rearrangement joins TRBV3-1 (or the pseudogene TRBV3-2) to TRBJ2-1, with D possibly matching TRBD1 (5 bases). V was shortened by 0 bases and J by 5 bases, with 14 bases between the two germline ends. This CDR3 is 16 amino acids long. Germline CDR1 reads LGHDT; CDR2 reads YNNKEL (reference sequence). The CDR3 reads CASSQDGADGDNEQFF. The CDR3 nucleotides read TGTGCCAGCAGCCAAGATGGGGCGGACGGAGACAATGAGCAGTTCTTC.

This clone was counted a single time. CDR3 sequence reads: CATSDRTSGRAGFNEQFF. The CDR3 region has the DNA TGTGCCACCAGTGACCGGACTAGCGGGAGGGCCGGATTCAATGAGCAGTTCTTC. The chain combines TRBV24-1 with TRBJ2-1, with TRBD2 matching over 15 bases. CDR3 size: 18 residues. V was pared by 4 bases and J by 6 bases, with 9 bases of the junction left unmatched. The germline gives CDR1 KGHDR, CDR2 SFDVKD.

By sample share, this clone is medium-sized. The chain couples TRBV27 to TRBJ1-2; D unresolved. The V end was cut by 2 bases, the J end by 2 bases, with 12 bases between. Germline values: CDR1 MNHEY, CDR2 SMNVEV (reference sequence). The CDR3 spans 15 residues. Written as DNA, the CDR3 is TGTGCCAGCAGTTTAGATGGCGTCCTAAACTATGGCTACACCTTC. Amino acid sequence: CASSLDGVLNYGYTF.

This chain connects TRBV7-2 to TRBJ2-3, with 9 bases that match TRBD1. This CDR3 region has 12 residues. The germline V gene encodes CDR1 SGHTA and CDR2 FQGNSA. V was pared by 5 bases and J by 8 bases, with 2 bases of the junction left unmatched. CDR3 DNA sequence: TGTGCCAGCAGCAAACAGGGGGCTACGCAGTATTTT. Amino acid sequence: CASSKQGATQYF.

This clone was picked up a small number of times. The chain combines TRBV2 with TRBJ1-5; D uncertain. Looked up from germline, CDR1 is SNHLY and CDR2 is FYNNEI. The CDR3 runs to 12 residues. Trimming removed 6 bases at V and 5 bases at J, with 8 bases between. The CDR3 DNA sequence: TGTGCCAGCAGCGATTTGGATCAGCCCCAGCATTTT. Its translation: CASSDLDQPQHF.

This clone was seen a few times. The chain carries TRBV7-2 and TRBJ2-2; tentative D call: TRBD1 (6 bases). The CDR3 loop spans 16 amino acids. V lost 1 base and J 6 bases, leaving 15 bases between the germline ends. Germline V lookup: CDR1 SGHTA, CDR2 FQGNSA. For the CDR3, the DNA is TGTGCCAGCAGCTTAGTATCAGGACAGAATTCCGGGGAGCTGTTTTTT. This gives the protein CASSLVSGQNSGELFF.

V usage is TRBV12-3 or TRBV12-4 and J usage is TRBJ1-2, with TRBD1 matching over 8 bases. Losses at the gene ends were 5 bases for V and 5 bases for J; bases not matched to a gene: 4. The CDR3 totals 13 residues. CDR3 loop: CASSVDRGYGYTF. CDR3 in DNA: TGTGCCAGCAGTGTAGACAGGGGTTATGGCTACACCTTC.

This CDR3 reads CASSYQGLPINSPLHF. For the CDR3, the DNA is TGTGCCAGCAGTTACCAGGGCCTACCTATAAATTCACCCCTCCACTTT. This chain links TRBV6-5 with TRBJ1-6; D possibly corresponds to TRBD1 (5 bases). This CDR3 contains 16 residues. V gave up 2 bases and J gave up 7 bases, with 15 bases separating them. The germline CDR1 and CDR2 sequences are MNHEY and SVGAGI.